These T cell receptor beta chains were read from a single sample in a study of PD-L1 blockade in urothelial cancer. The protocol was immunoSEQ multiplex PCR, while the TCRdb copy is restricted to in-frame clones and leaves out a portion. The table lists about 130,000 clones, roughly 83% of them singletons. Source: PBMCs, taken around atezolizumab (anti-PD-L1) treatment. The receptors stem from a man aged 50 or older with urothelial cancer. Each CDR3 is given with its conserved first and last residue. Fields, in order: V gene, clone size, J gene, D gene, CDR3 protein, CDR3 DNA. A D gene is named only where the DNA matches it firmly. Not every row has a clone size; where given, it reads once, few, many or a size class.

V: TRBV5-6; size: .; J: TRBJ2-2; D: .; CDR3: CASSRTTGELFF; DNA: TGTGCCAGCAGCCGAACAACCGGGGAGCTGTTTTTT
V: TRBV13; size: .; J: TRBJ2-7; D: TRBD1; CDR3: CASSPRTGGGEQYF; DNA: TGTGCCAGCAGCCCACGGACAGGGGGCGGCGAGCAGTACTTC
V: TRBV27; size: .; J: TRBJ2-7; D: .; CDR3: CASSPLRRGGTYEQYF; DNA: TGTGCCAGCAGTCCCCTTCGGAGGGGGGGGACCTACGAGCAGTACTTC
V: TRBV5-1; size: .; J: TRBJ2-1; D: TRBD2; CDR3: CASSLGLAGENEQFF; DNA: TGCGCCAGCAGCTTGGGACTAGCGGGAGAAAATGAGCAGTTCTTC
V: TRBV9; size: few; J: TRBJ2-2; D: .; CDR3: CASSGQGAHGGTGELFF; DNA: TGTGCCAGCAGCGGGCAGGGGGCGCACGGGGGGACCGGGGAGCTGTTTTTT
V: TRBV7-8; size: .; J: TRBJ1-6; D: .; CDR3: CASSLDGAAGSPLHF; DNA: TGTGCCAGCAGCTTAGATGGGGCAGCGGGATCACCCCTCCACTTT
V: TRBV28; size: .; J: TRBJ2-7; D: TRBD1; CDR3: CASSWTGAYEQYF; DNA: TGTGCCAGCAGTTGGACAGGCGCCTACGAGCAGTACTTC
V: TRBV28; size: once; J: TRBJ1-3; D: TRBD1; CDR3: CASSSVPTGGNTIYF; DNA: TGTGCCAGCAGTTCGGTCCCGACAGGGGGTAACACCATATATTTT
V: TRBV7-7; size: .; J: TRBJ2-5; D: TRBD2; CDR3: CASSPGLAGAQETQYF; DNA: TGTGCTAGCAGCCCGGGACTAGCGGGAGCGCAAGAGACCCAGTACTTC
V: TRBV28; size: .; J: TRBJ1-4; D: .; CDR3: CASMEQLNEKLFF; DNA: TGTGCCAGCATGGAACAGCTGAATGAAAAACTGTTTTTT
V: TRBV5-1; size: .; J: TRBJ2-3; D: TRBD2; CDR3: CASRGLDGDTQYF; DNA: TGCGCCAGCAGGGGACTAGACGGAGATACGCAGTATTTT
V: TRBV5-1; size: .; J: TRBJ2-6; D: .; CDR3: CASSPTGYEANVLTF; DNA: TGCGCCAGCAGCCCTACAGGGTATGAGGCCAACGTCCTGACTTTC